This T cell receptor (beta chain) was observed in a study of blood T cell repertoires in COVID-19. This CDR3 region has 17 residues. V was pared by 0 bases and J by 0 bases, with 3 bases of the junction left unmatched. Per germline, CDR1 LGHNA and CDR2 YSLEER. Assay used: immunoSEQ multiplex PCR; TCRdb lists only in-frame clones, some missing. The data contain about 250,000 clones, about 91% of them singletons. V and J are TRBV4-3 and TRBJ2-3, with 10 positions matching TRBD2. The TCR sequence derives from a woman in her thirties or forties who had recovered from COVID-19. The sample was peripheral blood. The CDR3 coding sequence is TGCGCCAGCAGCCAAGATGCAGCGGGAGGGAGCACAGATACGCAGTATTTT. Its translation: CASSQDAAGGSTDTQYF.